These 14 T cell receptor beta chains were all obtained from the same sample, sequenced in a study of shared clonotypes between healthy human individuals. This table comes from immunoSEQ multiplex PCR, and its TCRdb copy is limited to in-frame clones, with some not included. The table shows millions of clones, with over 85% occurring only once. Sequenced: naive CD4+ T cells sorted from blood. This sample's subset: CD45RA+ positively selected. The receptors derive from a man between 18 and 35 years old in good health.

The rearrangement uses TRBV28 and TRBJ2-2, with 8 bases fitting TRBD1. Germline lookup yields CDR1 MDHEN and CDR2 SYDVKM. V was clipped by 7 bases and J by 1 base; unmatched bases: 2. The CDR3 consists of 14 residues. The CDR3 region has the DNA TGTGCCAGCAAAGGGACAGGGAACACCGGGGAGCTGTTTTTT. Translating it yields CASKGTGNTGELFF.

This rearrangement joins TRBV6-5 to TRBJ1-1, with D perhaps TRBD1 (5 bases). Germline CDR1 is MNHEY and CDR2 is SVGAGI. This CDR3 is 13 amino acids long. V was pared by 5 bases and J by 4 bases, with 11 bases between. The CDR3 protein is CASSLGGGTEAFF. The CDR3 DNA reads as TGTGCCAGCAGTCTCGGGGGTGGCACTGAAGCTTTCTTT.

The rearrangement links TRBV14 to TRBJ2-3, with TRBD2 matching over 7 bases. Trimming took 2 bases from V and 1 from J; bases not matched to a gene: 3. Germline V gene data show CDR1 as SGHDN and CDR2 as FVKESK. This CDR3 region has 15 residues. The CDR3 loop is CASSQKTSGTDTQYF. In nucleotides, the CDR3 is TGTGCCAGCAGCCAAAAAACTAGCGGCACAGATACGCAGTATTTT.

This chain uses TRBV18 with TRBJ2-7; D is perhaps TRBD2 (6 bases). Germline V CDR1 and CDR2: KGHSH, LQKENI. V lost 9 bases and J 1 base, leaving 16 bases between the germline ends. The CDR3 spans 14 residues. CDR3 in amino acids: CASATGTSSYEQYF. The CDR3, as DNA: TGTGCCAGTGCTACCGGGACTTCATCCTACGAGCAGTACTTC.

This clone was picked up one time. The chain is built from TRBV7-9 and TRBJ2-2; TRBD1 aligns across 7 bases. After removal of 6 bases from V and 2 bases from J, the junction contained 3 bases not matched to a gene. This CDR3 region has 14 residues. Germline assignment: CDR1 SEHNR and CDR2 FQNEAQ (reference sequence). The CDR3 here is CASRGDSNTGELFF. The CDR3 DNA is TGTGCCAGCAGAGGGGACAGCAACACCGGGGAGCTGTTTTTT.

Remarks on this clone: The sample holds other DNA sequences that translate to the same CDR3. The chain uses TRBV5-6 and TRBJ1-5; perhaps TRBD1 as D (5 bases). Per germline, CDR1 SGHDT and CDR2 YYEEEE. The length of the CDR3 is 15 residues. Deletions cut 2 bases from V and 0 bases from J, with 9 bases between. CDR3 nucleotide sequence: TGTGCCAGCAGCTTAAGGGGAGTTAGCAATCAGCCCCAGCATTTT. Amino acids: CASSLRGVSNQPQHF.

The chain joins TRBV4-1 to TRBJ2-3, with 14 positions matching TRBD2. The CDR3 has 16 residues. CDR1 MGHRA and CDR2 YSYEKL come from the germline V gene. V was clipped by 3 bases and J by 4 bases; unmatched bases: 3. CDR3 DNA sequence: TGCGCCAGCAGCCAGTCGACTAGCGGGGGGGCAGATACGCAGTATTTT. Amino acids: CASSQSTSGGADTQYF.

The gene calls are TRBV28 and TRBJ2-3; TRBD2 matches 13 bases. V gave up 2 bases and J gave up 2 bases; unmatched junction bases: 7. The CDR3 loop spans 18 amino acids. Germline CDR1 reads MDHEN; CDR2 reads SYDVKM. The CDR3 DNA sequence: TGTGCCAGCAGTTTAGCGGGACTAGCGGGATCACCCACAGATACGCAGTATTTT. Encoded protein: CASSLAGLAGSPTDTQYF.

The V and J genes are TRBV7-9 and TRBJ1-4; D not resolved. The CDR3 has 13 amino acids. Between the trimmed V and J ends, which lost 6 bases and 7 bases, there was a span of 12 bases. CDR1 is SEHNR, CDR2 FQNEAQ, per germline (reference sequence). The CDR3 spells CASRGERAEKLFF. The CDR3 region has the DNA TGTGCCAGCAGGGGCGAGAGGGCTGAAAAACTGTTTTTT.

The chain joins TRBV5-4 to TRBJ1-6; 7 nucleotides align to TRBD1. V was pared by 3 bases and J by 4 bases, with 7 bases of the junction left unmatched. In germline, CDR1 is SGHNT, CDR2 YYREEE (reference sequence). The CDR3 totals 16 residues. The CDR3 loop reads CASSSAGQIYNSPLHF. The CDR3 DNA reads TGTGCCAGCAGCTCGGCGGGACAGATTTATAATTCACCCCTCCACTTT. The variable domain in full, completed from reference TRBV5-4 and TRBJ1-6, reads ETGVTQSPTHLIKTRGQQVTLRCSSQSGHNTVSWYQQALGQGPQFIFQYYREEENGRGNFPPRFSGLQFPNYSSELNVNALELDDSALYLCASSSAGQIYNSPLHFGNGTRLTVT.

V and J are TRBV2 and TRBJ1-1; D call uncertain. Between the trimmed V and J ends, which lost 10 bases and 0 bases, there was a span of 12 bases. Germline lookup yields CDR1 SNHLY and CDR2 FYNNEI. This CDR3 has 13 amino acids. DNA for the CDR3: TGTGCCACCGGTGGGGAGATGAACACTGAAGCTTTCTTT. Protein product: CATGGEMNTEAFF.

A remark on this clone: Other nucleotide sequences in the sample specify the same CDR3. The chain links TRBV5-6 to TRBJ1-5, with 8 bases aligning to TRBD1. The CDR3 runs 13 residues. V shed 4 bases and J 4 bases; nucleotides not matched to a gene: 1. The germline gives CDR1 SGHDT, CDR2 YYEEEE. For the CDR3, the DNA is TGTGCCAGCAGCCGACAGGGGAATCAGCCCCAGCATTTT. It encodes CASSRQGNQPQHF.

The chain links TRBV4-3 to TRBJ2-7, with 10 bases that match TRBD2. V gave up 6 bases and J gave up 0 bases; unmatched junction bases: 5. This CDR3 has 15 amino acids. Germline CDR1 reads LGHNA; CDR2 reads YSLEER. The DNA of the CDR3 is TGCGCCAGCAGTCGACTAGCGGGTAGCTCCTACGAGCAGTACTTC. It specifies CASSRLAGSSYEQYF.

Here the CDR3 reads CASSTGTSGSREQYF. DNA of the CDR3: TGTGCCAGCAGCACCGGGACTAGCGGGAGTCGCGAGCAGTACTTC. The V and J genes are TRBV7-2 and TRBJ2-7; 14 nucleotides match TRBD2. V gave up 5 bases and J gave up 6 bases; unmatched junction bases: 6. The CDR3 is made up of 15 amino acids. Germline CDR1 is SGHTA and CDR2 is FQGNSA.